The 22 T cell receptor beta chains below were found in one sample sequenced in a study of blood T cell repertoires in COVID-19. This table comes from immunoSEQ multiplex PCR, and its TCRdb copy is limited to in-frame clones, with some not included. The table records approximately 320,000 clones, roughly 91% of them present only once. The specimen sequenced was peripheral blood. The receptors derive from a woman aged 25 to 39 with COVID-19, enrolled during active disease.

The chain employs TRBV29-1 and TRBJ1-4, with D possibly matching TRBD1 (5 bases). From germline, CDR1 is SQVTM and CDR2 ANQGSEA. The ends were cut back, 6 bases at V and 7 bases at J, with 18 bases in the middle. The CDR3 runs 14 residues. The CDR3 coding sequence is TGCAGCGTCGCTACGACAGCCTTTAGTGAAAAACTGTTTTTT. It yields the protein CSVATTAFSEKLFF.

The chain has TRBV11-2 and TRBJ1-1; D unclear. The CDR3 loop spans 12 amino acids. CDR1 and CDR2 from the germline V gene are SGHAT and FQNNGV. Trimming stripped 5 bases from V and 1 base from J, with 5 bases between. CDR3 nucleotide sequence: TGTGCCAGCAGCATAAAGAACACTGAAGCTTTCTTT. It yields the protein CASSIKNTEAFF.

The chain employs TRBV30 and TRBJ2-1; D is uncertain. Germline CDR1 is GTSNPN and CDR2 is SVGIG (reference sequence). Trimming left V 2 bases short and J 0 bases short, with 11 bases between. CDR3 length: 15 residues. In DNA form, the CDR3 reads TGTGCCTGGAGTCCCGACTCCGGCTCCTACAATGAGCAGTTCTTC. Translating it yields CAWSPDSGSYNEQFF.

V usage is TRBV6-1 and J usage is TRBJ1-5; TRBD1 matches 12 bases. Trimming at V came to 4 bases and at J to 4 bases, leaving 17 bases not matched to a gene. Germline V gene lookup returns CDR1 MNHNS and CDR2 SASEGT. CDR3 length: 20 residues. CDR3 in DNA: TGTGCCAGCAGTGGACGAATTGGGACAGGGGGCGCGGGGGGGAATCAGCCCCAGCATTTT. Protein product: CASSGRIGTGGAGGNQPQHF.

The V call is TRBV2, the J call TRBJ1-4; 7 nucleotides match TRBD1. CDR3 length: 14 amino acids. In germline, CDR1 is SNHLY, CDR2 FYNNEI. The V gene end was trimmed by 7 bases and the J gene end by 0 bases; junction bases not matched to a gene: 2. CDR3 amino acids: CASNTGATNEKLFF. In nucleotides, the CDR3 is TGTGCCAGCAACACAGGGGCAACTAATGAAAAACTGTTTTTT. Using reference TRBV2 and TRBJ1-4 for the parts outside the CDR3, the full variable domain is EPEVTQTPSHQVTQMGQEVILRCVPISNHLYFYWYRQILGQKVEFLVSFYNNEISEKSEIFDDQFSVERPDGSNFTLKIRSTKLEDSAMYFCASNTGATNEKLFFGSGTQLSVL.

The genes are TRBV6-4 and TRBJ2-3; 10 nucleotides align to TRBD2. This CDR3 is 15 amino acids long. Germline assignment: CDR1 MRHNA and CDR2 SNTAGT. The V and J ends lost 4 bases and 1 base, in that order; junction bases with no gene match: 2. The CDR3, as DNA: TGTGCCAGCAGTGCCCTAGCGGGGGGCACAGATACGCAGTATTTT. Translated, it gives CASSALAGGTDTQYF.

The J gene is TRBJ1-1, the V gene TRBV28, with D tentatively TRBD1 (5 bases). Looked up from germline, CDR1 is MDHEN and CDR2 is SYDVKM. Between the trimmed V and J ends, which lost 7 bases and 3 bases, there was a span of 27 bases. The CDR3 sequence is 18 residues long. CDR3 nucleotide sequence: TGTGCCAGCACACCCCACCTCTCATGGGACGGGGGGGACACTGAAGCTTTCTTT. It specifies CASTPHLSWDGGDTEAFF.

The chain carries TRBV14 and TRBJ1-2, with TRBD1 matching over 7 bases. CDR1 is SGHDN and CDR2 is FVKESK in the germline V gene. V lost 5 bases and J lost 3; bases outside the gene matches: 9. CDR3 length: 15 amino acids. The CDR3 coding sequence is TGTGCCAGCAGCACATCCCAACAGGGGTACTATGGCTACACCTTC. Its translation is CASSTSQQGYYGYTF.

The chain combines TRBV5-6 with TRBJ2-1, with 10 bases matching TRBD2. CDR1 and CDR2 from the germline V gene are SGHDT and YYEEEE. This CDR3 has 16 residues. With 5 bases clipped from V and 5 bases from J, the junction kept 10 bases outside the gene matches. This chain's CDR3 is CASRGSGGAAHNEQFF. The CDR3 nucleotides are TGTGCCAGCAGGGGCAGCGGGGGGGCCGCCCACAATGAGCAGTTCTTC.

The chain uses TRBV18 and TRBJ1-3; the match to TRBD1 covers 8 bases. This CDR3 contains 15 residues. The germline V gene encodes CDR1 KGHSH and CDR2 LQKENI. V shed 3 bases and J 0 bases; nucleotides not matched to a gene: 1. In DNA, the CDR3 is TGTGCCAGCTCACCGGACAGGGACTCTGGAAACACCATATATTTT. This codes for CASSPDRDSGNTIYF.

This chain links TRBV28 with TRBJ1-5, with D tentatively TRBD1 (6 bases). The CDR3 consists of 20 residues. Trimming stripped 3 bases from V and 7 bases from J, with 31 bases between. Germline V gene data show CDR1 as MDHEN and CDR2 as SYDVKM. The CDR3 loop reads CASSFHYEVAQGRWVQPQHF. The CDR3 DNA follows: TGTGCCAGCAGTTTTCATTATGAGGTCGCGCAGGGGCGTTGGGTACAGCCCCAGCATTTT. Supplemented by reference TRBV28 and TRBJ1-5, the full variable domain reads DVKVTQSSRYLVKRTGEKVFLECVQDMDHENMFWYRQDPGLGLRLIYFSYDVKMKEKGDIPEGYSVSREKKERFSLILESASTNQTSMYLCASSFHYEVAQGRWVQPQHFGDGTRLSIL.

This chain uses TRBV9 with TRBJ2-5; 8 nucleotides match TRBD2. This CDR3 has 16 amino acids. Per germline, CDR1 SGDLS and CDR2 YYNGEE. V was clipped by 2 bases and J by 5 bases; unmatched bases: 11. The CDR3 region has the DNA TGTGCCAGCAGCGTCCAGAGCGGGGGAGGTTTGGAGACCCAGTACTTC. It is translated as CASSVQSGGGLETQYF.

The chain is built from TRBV5-4 and TRBJ2-7; TRBD1 aligns across 7 bases. J gave up 5 bases and V 1 base, and 6 bases lay outside the gene matches. CDR1 SGHNT and CDR2 YYREEE come from the germline V gene (reference sequence). The length of the CDR3 is 14 residues. The CDR3 loop reads CASSLKGGLNEQYF. The CDR3 nucleotides read TGTGCCAGCAGCTTGAAAGGGGGCTTAAACGAGCAGTACTTC.

The chain uses TRBV10-3 and TRBJ2-7; 8 positions match TRBD1. J gave up 0 bases and V 6 bases, and 7 bases lay outside the gene matches. CDR1 is ENHRY, CDR2 SYGVKD, per germline. The CDR3 runs to 15 residues. The CDR3 reads CAISAGQEFSYEQYF. In DNA form, the CDR3 reads TGTGCCATCAGCGCGGGACAGGAGTTCTCCTACGAGCAGTACTTC.

CDR3 coding DNA: TGTGCCAGCAGCTCAGACGGGGGAGTCGACTACGAGCAGTACTTC. Translating gives CASSSDGGVDYEQYF. This chain links TRBV5-4 with TRBJ2-7, with D tentatively TRBD2 (6 bases). Germline CDR1 SGHNT, CDR2 YYREEE (reference sequence). The CDR3 is 15 amino acids. V was cut by 3 bases and J by 3 bases, with 16 bases left in between. Combining the CDR3 with reference TRBV5-4 and TRBJ2-7 gives the whole variable domain ETGVTQSPTHLIKTRGQQVTLRCSSQSGHNTVSWYQQALGQGPQFIFQYYREEENGRGNFPPRFSGLQFPNYSSELNVNALELDDSALYLCASSSDGGVDYEQYFGPGTRLTVT.

The genes are TRBV4-2 and TRBJ2-5; 11 bases agree with TRBD2. Germline CDR1 and CDR2: LGHNA and YNFKEQ. This CDR3 is built from 17 residues. After removal of 0 bases from V and 3 bases from J, the junction contained 6 bases not matched to a gene. This CDR3 is CASSQDRGLAVEETQYF. The CDR3 coding sequence is TGTGCCAGCAGCCAAGATCGGGGACTAGCGGTCGAAGAGACCCAGTACTTC.

This sequence joins TRBV2 and TRBJ1-2; D remains unclear. The CDR3 extends over 14 amino acids. Trimming took off 2 bases at V and 2 bases at J, with 9 bases between the two ends. Germline V gene sequence: CDR1 SNHLY, CDR2 FYNNEI. Here the CDR3 reads CASSEFRRNYGYTF. The CDR3 DNA is TGTGCCAGCAGTGAATTTCGGAGAAACTATGGCTACACCTTC.

This clone was seen a single time. CDR3 amino acids: CASSYPRGSSSEAFF. The CDR3 region has the DNA TGTGCCAGCAGTTACCCGCGCGGCAGTTCATCTGAAGCTTTCTTT. V gene TRBV6-6 combines with J gene TRBJ1-1; D remains unclear. The CDR3 loop spans 15 amino acids. Between the trimmed V and J ends, which lost 2 bases and 6 bases, there was a span of 16 bases. The germline V gene encodes CDR1 MNHNY and CDR2 SVGAGI (reference sequence).

This rearrangement joins TRBV28 to TRBJ1-1; D gene unclear. Germline V lookup: CDR1 MDHEN, CDR2 SYDVKM. The CDR3 totals 12 residues. The V end was cut by 3 bases, the J end by 4 bases, with 6 bases between. The CDR3: CASSFASTEAFF. The CDR3 DNA is TGTGCCAGCAGTTTTGCGAGCACTGAAGCTTTCTTT.

This clone was detected once. The chain joins TRBV27 to TRBJ2-7; a weak D match, TRBD1 (5 bases). Germline V gene data show CDR1 as MNHEY and CDR2 as SMNVEV (reference sequence). The V end was cut by 3 bases, the J end by 6 bases, with 9 bases between. CDR3 size: 12 residues. CDR3 protein: CASSFIQGEQYF. The CDR3 bases are TGTGCCAGCAGTTTTATCCAGGGCGAGCAGTACTTC.

The CDR3 reads CASSYGAMPLHF. DNA of the CDR3: TGTGCCAGCAGTTATGGGGCCATGCCCCTCCACTTT. The rearrangement uses TRBV6-2 or TRBV6-3 and TRBJ1-6; weak D call: TRBD1 (5 bases). The CDR3 runs to 12 residues. Trimming removed 3 bases at V and 13 bases at J, with 10 bases between. Germline lookup yields CDR1 MNHEY and CDR2 SVGEGT.

V is TRBV3-1 (or the pseudogene TRBV3-2) and J is TRBJ2-7; D ambiguous. Trimming took 2 bases from V and 6 from J, leaving 5 bases between them. Germline V gene sequence: CDR1 LGHDT, CDR2 YNNKEL (reference sequence). CDR3 size: 11 residues. The DNA of the CDR3 is TGTGCCAGCAGCCAAAGCGTCGAGCAGTACTTC. As protein: CASSQSVEQYF.